The 30 T cell receptor beta chains reported below all come from one sample, sequenced in a study of blood T cell repertoires in COVID-19. Here immunoSEQ multiplex PCR was the method, and the copy in TCRdb shows in-frame clones only, minus some. The data show 250,000 or so clones, nearly 85% seen once. Input material: peripheral blood. The receptors were sampled from a human donor in a cohort sampled during active COVID-19.

The genes are TRBV21-1 and TRBJ1-1. TRBV21-1 is deemed a pseudogene. The CDR3 consists of 18 residues. For the CDR3, the DNA is TGTGCCAGCAGCAAAGTCCCCTTTCGAGAGGAAGGGAACACTGAAGCTTTCTTT. Encoded protein: CASSKVPFREEGNTEAFF.

The rearrangement links TRBV24-1 to TRBJ2-7; 7 bases match TRBD2. The CDR3 contains 16 residues. V shed 2 bases, J shed 1 base, and the junction held 7 bases outside the gene matches. Germline V gene lookup returns CDR1 KGHDR and CDR2 SFDVKD. The CDR3 here is CATSDSSGTLSYEQYF. The CDR3 DNA reads as TGTGCCACCAGTGATTCAAGCGGGACCCTTTCCTACGAGCAGTACTTC.

This chain uses TRBV19 with TRBJ2-7, with TRBD2 identical over 9 bases. With 2 bases clipped from V and 2 bases from J, the junction kept 13 bases outside the gene matches. Germline loops: CDR1 LNHDA, CDR2 SQIVND (reference sequence). The CDR3 is 18 residues long. This CDR3 is CASSINFLRTSATYEQYF. CDR3 sequence (DNA): TGTGCCAGTAGTATAAATTTTCTGCGGACTAGCGCTACCTACGAGCAGTACTTC.

V and J are TRBV6-5 and TRBJ1-4; the match to TRBD1 covers 10 bases. This CDR3 has 14 residues. Germline V CDR1 and CDR2: MNHEY, SVGAGI. V dropped 5 bases and J dropped 7; count of bases not matched to a gene: 4. This CDR3 reads CASSKRDRGEKLFF. CDR3 nucleotide sequence: TGTGCCAGCAGTAAGCGGGACAGGGGTGAAAAACTGTTTTTT.

The chain is built from TRBV5-8 and TRBJ2-7; a possible D gene is TRBD2 (7 bases). This CDR3 is built from 16 residues. V was pared by 5 bases and J by 0 bases, with 18 bases between. Germline CDR1 reads SGHTS; CDR2 reads YDEGEE. The CDR3 sequence: CASSYYPRGASYEQYF. CDR3 bases: TGTGCCAGCAGTTATTACCCCCGGGGGGCCTCCTACGAGCAGTACTTC.

The chain links TRBV9 to TRBJ1-1, with 7 bases that match TRBD1. J gave up 4 bases and V 4 bases, and 13 bases lay outside the gene matches. There are 16 residues in the CDR3. CDR1 and CDR2 from the germline V gene are SGDLS and YYNGEE. CDR3 region: CASSRGTAPGATEAFF. The CDR3, as DNA: TGTGCCAGCAGCCGCGGGACAGCCCCAGGGGCCACTGAAGCTTTCTTT.

The V gene is TRBV25-1, the J gene TRBJ1-3; D may be TRBD1 (6 bases). The CDR3 runs to 18 residues. Germline loops: CDR1 MGHDK, CDR2 SYGVNS. With 1 base removed from V and 4 bases from J, the gap between germline ends came to 20 bases. CDR3 loop: CASSELLGTGGMGNTIYF. In DNA form, the CDR3 reads TGTGCCAGCAGTGAATTACTGGGGACGGGGGGCATGGGAAACACCATATATTTT.

The chain uses TRBV28 and TRBJ1-2; D remains unclear. CDR1 and CDR2 (germline): MDHEN, SYDVKM. The CDR3 is 15 amino acids. Trimming pared 5 bases from V and 2 bases from J, leaving 15 bases between. CDR3 sequence reads: CASSGAGTANYGYTF. In nucleotides, the CDR3 is TGTGCCAGCAGTGGCGCCGGAACAGCCAACTATGGCTACACCTTC.

The CDR3 sequence is CASSLTVTTMFTEAFF. The CDR3, as DNA: TGTGCCAGCAGCTTGACGGTGACAACAATGTTCACTGAAGCTTTCTTT. The J gene is TRBJ1-1, the V gene TRBV5-4; D call uncertain. This CDR3 comprises 16 residues. V was pared by 1 base and J by 4 bases, with 17 bases between. Germline V gene lookup returns CDR1 SGHNT and CDR2 YYREEE (reference sequence).

The rearrangement uses TRBV6-5 and TRBJ2-7; D call uncertain. The CDR3 totals 12 residues. Germline CDR1 MNHEY, CDR2 SVGAGI. V lost 8 bases to trimming and J lost 6 bases, with 14 bases between them. CDR3 protein: CASSTATREQYF. The CDR3 DNA sequence: TGTGCCAGCTCTACTGCTACCCGCGAGCAGTACTTC.

This clone appeared many times. CDR3 protein: CASNPWEGNEQFF. The CDR3 bases are TGTGCCAGCAATCCCTGGGAGGGCAATGAGCAGTTCTTC. The chain carries TRBV5-6 and TRBJ2-1; 7 bases align to TRBD2. The V segment lost 6 bases and the J segment 6 bases; nucleotides outside the gene matches: 6. From germline, CDR1 is SGHDT and CDR2 YYEEEE. This CDR3 is 13 amino acids long. The full variable domain, in which reference TRBV5-6 and TRBJ2-1 provide the parts outside the CDR3, is DAGVTQSPTHLIKTRGQQVTLRCSPKSGHDTVSWYQQALGQGPQFIFQYYEEEERQRGNFPDRFSGHQFPNYSSELNVNALLLGDSALYLCASNPWEGNEQFFGPGTRLTVL.

In this sample, this clone turned up once. This chain joins TRBV5-5 and TRBJ1-1, with D unclear. This CDR3 is built from 13 residues. Per the germline V gene, CDR1 is SGHKS and CDR2 is YYEKEE (reference sequence). V gave up 4 bases and J gave up 1 base, with 8 bases separating them. As DNA, the CDR3 is TGTGCCAGCAGCCGCGCGGCGAACACTGAAGCTTTCTTT. Its translation: CASSRAANTEAFF.

The count of this clone is one. The chain uses TRBV27 and TRBJ1-6; D may be TRBD1 (6 bases). The CDR3 length is 16 residues. V was cut by 7 bases and J by 10 bases, with 23 bases left in between. Germline CDR1 is MNHEY and CDR2 is SMNVEV (reference sequence). The CDR3 DNA follows: TGTGCCAGCACTTCCCAGGGGCGGCTTTGGGGATCACCCCTCCACTTT. Encoded protein: CASTSQGRLWGSPLHF.

This chain links TRBV6-4 with TRBJ2-1; 14 nucleotides align to TRBD2. V shed 7 bases, J shed 5 bases, and the junction held 7 bases outside the gene matches. Germline V gene data show CDR1 as MRHNA and CDR2 as SNTAGT. The CDR3 contains 16 residues. The CDR3 coding sequence is TGTGCCAGCAAAGCCGGGACTAGCGGGGGCAACAATGAGCAGTTCTTC. It codes for CASKAGTSGGNNEQFF.

This clone was found once. V and J are TRBV5-1 and TRBJ2-1, with 7 bases aligning to TRBD1. V dropped 6 bases and J dropped 6; count of bases not matched to a gene: 9. This CDR3 spans 14 amino acids. Germline V CDR1 and CDR2: SGHRS, YFSETQ. The CDR3 DNA reads TGCGCCAGCACCGGGACAGCGGCCACCAATGAGCAGTTCTTC. It encodes CASTGTAATNEQFF.

The chain uses TRBV5-1 and TRBJ1-1; 12 nucleotides line up with TRBD1. Germline V gene lookup returns CDR1 SGHRS and CDR2 YFSETQ. Trimming took 4 bases from V and 3 from J; bases not matched to a gene: 10. The CDR3 consists of 17 residues. The CDR3: CASSPGTGGALDTEAFF. Written as DNA, the CDR3 is TGCGCCAGCAGCCCCGGGACAGGGGGCGCTTTGGACACTGAAGCTTTCTTT.

The chain is built from TRBV7-9 and TRBJ2-1, with 10 bases that match TRBD2. The J segment lost 9 bases and the V segment lost 5 bases, leaving 7 bases of the junction unmatched. The CDR3 length is 14 residues. CDR1 is SEHNR and CDR2 is FQNEAQ in the germline V gene (reference sequence). CDR3 DNA sequence: TGTGCCAGCAGCCAGCGGGGGGGCCTCGGTGAGCAGTTCTTC. Amino acids: CASSQRGGLGEQFF.

This clone has more than one count but fewer than ten. V is TRBV11-2 and J is TRBJ2-7; TRBD1 is a possible D gene (5 bases). The germline gives CDR1 SGHAT, CDR2 FQNNGV. V shed 4 bases and J shed 6 bases, with 19 bases lying between them. This CDR3 is 15 amino acids long. DNA for the CDR3: TGTGCCAGCAGCTCTAGGCCCGACAGAGTCCGCGAGCAGTACTTC. Amino acids: CASSSRPDRVREQYF.

This chain joins TRBV18 and TRBJ1-4; 8 bases are shared with TRBD1. Germline loops: CDR1 KGHSH, CDR2 LQKENI. Trimming removed 2 bases from V and 8 bases from J; junction bases left unmatched: 10. The CDR3 is made up of 16 amino acids. Here the CDR3 reads CASSPDPGGLGEKLFF. CDR3 in DNA: TGTGCCAGCTCACCAGACCCAGGGGGCTTGGGAGAAAAACTGTTTTTT. Filled out from reference TRBV18 and TRBJ1-4, the complete variable domain reads NAGVMQNPRHLVRRRGQEARLRCSPMKGHSHVYWYRQLPEEGLKFMVYLQKENIIDESGMPKERFSAEFPKEGPSILRIQQVVRGDSAAYFCASSPDPGGLGEKLFFGSGTQLSVL.

V is TRBV9 and J is TRBJ1-6; 8 bases line up with TRBD1. CDR3 length: 14 amino acids. Germline CDR1 reads SGDLS; CDR2 reads YYNGEE. V lost 0 bases to trimming and J lost 7 bases; unmatched junction nucleotides: 0. This chain's CDR3 is CASSVGTGNSPLHF. In nucleotides, the CDR3 is TGTGCCAGCAGCGTAGGGACAGGGAATTCACCCCTCCACTTT.

This clone has a single count. This chain links TRBV7-3 with TRBJ1-2; weak D call: TRBD1 (6 bases). V dropped 5 bases and J dropped 3 bases, with 10 bases sitting between them. Germline-derived CDR1 and CDR2 are SGHTA and FQGTGA. The CDR3 spans 13 residues. The DNA for the CDR3 is TGTGCCAGCAGCCCTACAGGGTACTATGGCTACACCTTC. Translated, it gives CASSPTGYYGYTF. The full variable domain, with the rest looked up from reference TRBV7-3 and TRBJ1-2, is GAGVSQTPSNKVTEKGKYVELRCDPISGHTALYWYRQSLGQGPEFLIYFQGTGAADDSGLPNDRFFAVRPEGSVSTLKIQRTERGDSAVYLCASSPTGYYGYTFGSGTRLTVV.

V is TRBV2 and J is TRBJ1-6; 7 bases align to TRBD1. Germline values: CDR1 SNHLY, CDR2 FYNNEI. V dropped 2 bases and J dropped 7; count of bases not matched to a gene: 5. The CDR3 is made up of 15 amino acids. The CDR3, as DNA: TGTGCCAGCAGTGAATGGGGGACAGCCAATTCACCCCTCCACTTT. Its translation: CASSEWGTANSPLHF.

The rearrangement links TRBV28 to TRBJ1-1; TRBD1 might be the D (6 bases). CDR1 and CDR2 (germline): MDHEN, SYDVKM. The V end lost 8 bases, the J end lost 0 bases, and 25 bases lay between the germline ends. This CDR3 comprises 18 residues. CDR3 amino acids: CASPESQGSANMNTEAFF. The CDR3 DNA is TGTGCCAGCCCGGAGTCGCAGGGGTCAGCCAACATGAACACTGAAGCTTTCTTT.

This chain joins TRBV28 and TRBJ2-1; D gene uncertain. V lost 7 bases and J lost 3, with 10 bases in between. The CDR3 length is 13 residues. Germline V gives CDR1 MDHEN, CDR2 SYDVKM. For the CDR3, the DNA is TGTGCCAGCACCCCGTACGGCTACAATGAGCAGTTCTTC. Its translation is CASTPYGYNEQFF.

In its sample, this clone was seen once. This chain links TRBV5-1 with TRBJ2-3; D is unclear. CDR1 is SGHRS, CDR2 YFSETQ, per germline. This CDR3 has 15 amino acids. The ends were cut back, 2 bases at V and 3 bases at J, with 13 bases in the middle. The CDR3 bases are TGCGCCAGCAGCTTATCGTCACCCGGTACAGATACGCAGTATTTT. Translated, it gives CASSLSSPGTDTQYF.

J is TRBJ1-5 and V is TRBV6-5, with TRBD1 identical over 8 bases. CDR3 size: 14 residues. Germline CDR1 is MNHEY and CDR2 is SVGAGI. With V trimmed by 5 bases and J by 1 base, 1 base remained unmatched. CDR3 protein: CASSNRGSNQPQHF. The CDR3 DNA follows: TGTGCCAGCAGTAACAGGGGGAGCAATCAGCCCCAGCATTTT.

In its sample, this clone was seen a few times. The chain employs TRBV5-1 and TRBJ2-2, with 8 bases fitting TRBD1. Germline values: CDR1 SGHRS, CDR2 YFSETQ. V was clipped by 6 bases and J by 4 bases; unmatched bases: 11. The CDR3 length is 16 residues. This chain's CDR3 is CASMVHRGQATGELFF. The CDR3, as DNA: TGCGCCAGCATGGTTCACCGGGGACAGGCCACCGGGGAGCTGTTTTTT. The whole variable domain, remainder taken from reference TRBV5-1 and TRBJ2-2, is KAGVTQTPRYLIKTRGQQVTLSCSPISGHRSVSWYQQTPGQGLQFLFEYFSETQRNKGNFPGRFSGRQFSNSRSEMNVSTLELGDSALYLCASMVHRGQATGELFFGEGSRLTVL.

The gene calls are TRBV9 and TRBJ2-5, with 9 positions matching TRBD1. The CDR3 covers 16 residues. V dropped 3 bases and J dropped 2; count of bases not matched to a gene: 8. Germline CDR1 SGDLS, CDR2 YYNGEE. The CDR3 bases are TGTGCCAGCAGCGCTGGGGGGACAGGGCGGCAAGAGACCCAGTACTTC. Its translation is CASSAGGTGRQETQYF.

This clone appeared a single time. The chain has TRBV14 and TRBJ2-7; D remains ambiguous. There are 16 residues in the CDR3. The V end was cut by 0 bases, the J end by 4 bases, with 16 bases between. Germline V gene data show CDR1 as SGHDN and CDR2 as FVKESK. The CDR3 DNA reads as TGTGCCAGCAGCCAAGACCTCTCCCGCTCAACATACGAGCAGTACTTC. Amino acid sequence: CASSQDLSRSTYEQYF.

The genes are TRBV21-1 and TRBJ1-4. TRBV21-1 is annotated as a pseudogene. The CDR3 is 17 residues long. CDR3 loop: CASSKRGVAGSGEKLFF. The CDR3 DNA is TGTGCCAGCAGCAAAAGGGGGGTAGCGGGTAGCGGAGAAAAACTGTTTTTT.